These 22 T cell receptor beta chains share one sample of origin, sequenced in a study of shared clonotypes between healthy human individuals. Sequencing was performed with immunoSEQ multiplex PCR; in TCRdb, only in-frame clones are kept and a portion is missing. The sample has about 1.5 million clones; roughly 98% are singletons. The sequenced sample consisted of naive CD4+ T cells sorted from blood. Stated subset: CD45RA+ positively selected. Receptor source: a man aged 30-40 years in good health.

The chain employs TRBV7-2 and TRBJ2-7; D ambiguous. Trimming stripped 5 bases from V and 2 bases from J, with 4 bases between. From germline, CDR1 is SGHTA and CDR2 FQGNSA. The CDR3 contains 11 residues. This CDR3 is CASSNTYEQYF. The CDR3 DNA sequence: TGTGCCAGCAGCAATACCTACGAGCAGTACTTC.

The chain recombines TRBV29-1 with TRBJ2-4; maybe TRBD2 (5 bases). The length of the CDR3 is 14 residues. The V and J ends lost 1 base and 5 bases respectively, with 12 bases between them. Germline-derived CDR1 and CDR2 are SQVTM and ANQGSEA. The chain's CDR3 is CSVEVEGLENIQYF. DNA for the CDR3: TGCAGCGTTGAAGTCGAGGGCCTGGAAAACATTCAGTACTTC.

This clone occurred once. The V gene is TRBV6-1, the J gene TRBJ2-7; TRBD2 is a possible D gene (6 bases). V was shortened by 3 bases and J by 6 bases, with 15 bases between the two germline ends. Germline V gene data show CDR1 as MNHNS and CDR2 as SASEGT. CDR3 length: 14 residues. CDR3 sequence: CASSDILGTGEQYF. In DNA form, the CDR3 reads TGTGCCAGCAGTGATATACTCGGGACTGGCGAGCAGTACTTC.

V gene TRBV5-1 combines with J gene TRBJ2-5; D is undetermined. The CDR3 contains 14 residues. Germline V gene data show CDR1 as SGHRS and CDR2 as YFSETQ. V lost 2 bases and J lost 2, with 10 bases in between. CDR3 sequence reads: CASSFGARQETQYF. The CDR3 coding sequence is TGCGCCAGCAGCTTTGGTGCCAGGCAAGAGACCCAGTACTTC.

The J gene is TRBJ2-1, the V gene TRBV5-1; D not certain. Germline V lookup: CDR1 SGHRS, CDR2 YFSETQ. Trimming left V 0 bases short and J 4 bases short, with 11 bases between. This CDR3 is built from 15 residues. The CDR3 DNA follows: TGCGCCAGCAGCTTGGACCTAGAACCGTACAATGAGCAGTTCTTC. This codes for CASSLDLEPYNEQFF.

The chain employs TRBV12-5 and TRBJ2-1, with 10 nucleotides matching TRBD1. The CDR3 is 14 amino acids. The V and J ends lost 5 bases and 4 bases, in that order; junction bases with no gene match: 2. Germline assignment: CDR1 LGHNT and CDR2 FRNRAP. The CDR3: CASGTGQGYNEQFF. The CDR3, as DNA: TGTGCTAGTGGTACGGGACAGGGGTACAATGAGCAGTTCTTC.

This chain's CDR3 is CASSLRDRVFHEQYF. The CDR3 DNA follows: TGTGCCAGCAGCCTCCGGGACAGGGTTTTCCACGAGCAGTACTTC. This chain uses TRBV13 with TRBJ2-7; 9 bases line up with TRBD1. The germline V gene has CDR1 PRHDT and CDR2 FYEKMQ (reference sequence). With V trimmed by 5 bases and J by 5 bases, 10 bases remained unmatched. The length of the CDR3 is 15 residues.

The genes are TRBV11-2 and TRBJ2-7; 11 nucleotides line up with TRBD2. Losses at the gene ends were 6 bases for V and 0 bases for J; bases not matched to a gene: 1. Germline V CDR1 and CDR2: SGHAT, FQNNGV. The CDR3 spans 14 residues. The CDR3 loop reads CASRTSGISYEQYF. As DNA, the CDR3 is TGTGCCAGCAGGACTAGCGGGATCTCCTACGAGCAGTACTTC. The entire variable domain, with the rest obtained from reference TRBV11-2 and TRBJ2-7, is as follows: EAGVAQSPRYKIIEKRQSVAFWCNPISGHATLYWYQQILGQGPKLLIQFQNNGVVDDSQLPKDRFSAERLKGVDSTLKIQPAKLEDSAVYLCASRTSGISYEQYFGPGTRLTVT.

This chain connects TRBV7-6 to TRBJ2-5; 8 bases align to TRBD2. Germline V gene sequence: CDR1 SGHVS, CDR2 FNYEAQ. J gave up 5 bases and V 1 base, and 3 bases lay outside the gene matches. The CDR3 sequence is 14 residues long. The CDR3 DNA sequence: TGTGCCAGCAGCTTAGTGGGACTAGTGGAGACCCAGTACTTC. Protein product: CASSLVGLVETQYF.

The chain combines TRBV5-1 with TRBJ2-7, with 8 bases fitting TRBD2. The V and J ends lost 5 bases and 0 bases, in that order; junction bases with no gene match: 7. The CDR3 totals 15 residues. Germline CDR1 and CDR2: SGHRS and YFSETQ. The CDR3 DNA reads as TGCGCCAGCAGTTTACTAGCGGACCACTCCTACGAGCAGTACTTC. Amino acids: CASSLLADHSYEQYF.

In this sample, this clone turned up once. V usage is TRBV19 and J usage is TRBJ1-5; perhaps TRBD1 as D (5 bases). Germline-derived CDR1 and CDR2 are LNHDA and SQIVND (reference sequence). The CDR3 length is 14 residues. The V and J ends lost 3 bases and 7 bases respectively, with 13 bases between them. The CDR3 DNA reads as TGTGCCAGTAGTATCGAGACAGTATACCAGCCCCAGCATTTT. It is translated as CASSIETVYQPQHF.

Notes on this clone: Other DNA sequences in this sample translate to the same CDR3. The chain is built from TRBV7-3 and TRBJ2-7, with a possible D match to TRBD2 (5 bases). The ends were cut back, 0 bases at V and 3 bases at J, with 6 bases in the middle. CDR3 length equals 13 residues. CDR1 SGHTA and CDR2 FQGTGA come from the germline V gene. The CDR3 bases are TGTGCCAGCAGCTTAACCGGGAACTACGAGCAGTACTTC. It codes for CASSLTGNYEQYF. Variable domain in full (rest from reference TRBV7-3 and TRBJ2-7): GAGVSQTPSNKVTEKGKYVELRCDPISGHTALYWYRQSLGQGPEFLIYFQGTGAADDSGLPNDRFFAVRPEGSVSTLKIQRTERGDSAVYLCASSLTGNYEQYFGPGTRLTVT.

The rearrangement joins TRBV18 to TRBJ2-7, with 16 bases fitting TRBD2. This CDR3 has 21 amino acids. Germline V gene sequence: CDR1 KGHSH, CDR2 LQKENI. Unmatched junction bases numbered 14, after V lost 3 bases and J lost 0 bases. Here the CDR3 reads CASSPSPTGTSGRGISYEQYF. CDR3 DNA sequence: TGTGCCAGCTCACCTTCCCCGACCGGGACTAGCGGGAGGGGAATCTCCTACGAGCAGTACTTC.

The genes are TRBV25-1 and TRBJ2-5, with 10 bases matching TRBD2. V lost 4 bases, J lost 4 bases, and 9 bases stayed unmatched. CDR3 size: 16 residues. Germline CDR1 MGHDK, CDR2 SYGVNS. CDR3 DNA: TGTGCCAGCAGTGCTCTAGCGGGAGTAGGCGGAGAGACCCAGTACTTC. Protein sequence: CASSALAGVGGETQYF.

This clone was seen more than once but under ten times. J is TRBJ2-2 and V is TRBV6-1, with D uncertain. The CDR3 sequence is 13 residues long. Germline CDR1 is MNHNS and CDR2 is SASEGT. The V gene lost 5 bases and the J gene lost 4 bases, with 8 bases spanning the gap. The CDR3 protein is CASSLVGTGELFF. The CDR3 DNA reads TGTGCCAGCAGTCTCGTGGGCACCGGGGAGCTGTTTTTT.

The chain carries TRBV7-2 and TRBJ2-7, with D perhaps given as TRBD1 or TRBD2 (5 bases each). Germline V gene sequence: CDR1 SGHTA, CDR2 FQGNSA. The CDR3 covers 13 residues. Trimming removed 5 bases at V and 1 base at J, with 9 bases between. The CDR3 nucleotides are TGTGCCAGCAGCCGGGGCCTATCCTACGAGCAGTACTTC. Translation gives CASSRGLSYEQYF.

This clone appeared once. The chain's CDR3 is CASSPAGRGANFYEQYF. For the CDR3, the DNA is TGTGCCAGCAGCCCAGCTGGGCGGGGAGCTAATTTCTACGAGCAGTACTTC. The gene calls are TRBV9 and TRBJ2-7; a possible D gene is TRBD2 (6 bases). Per the germline V gene, CDR1 is SGDLS and CDR2 is YYNGEE. Trimming removed 4 bases from V and 3 bases from J, with 23 bases in between. This CDR3 is built from 17 residues.

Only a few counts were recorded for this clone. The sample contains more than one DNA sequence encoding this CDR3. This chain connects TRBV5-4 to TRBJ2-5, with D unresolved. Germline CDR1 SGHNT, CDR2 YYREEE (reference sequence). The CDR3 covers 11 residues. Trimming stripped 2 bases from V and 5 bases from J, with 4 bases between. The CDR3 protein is CASSFLETQYF. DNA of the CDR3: TGTGCCAGCAGCTTTCTGGAGACCCAGTACTTC.

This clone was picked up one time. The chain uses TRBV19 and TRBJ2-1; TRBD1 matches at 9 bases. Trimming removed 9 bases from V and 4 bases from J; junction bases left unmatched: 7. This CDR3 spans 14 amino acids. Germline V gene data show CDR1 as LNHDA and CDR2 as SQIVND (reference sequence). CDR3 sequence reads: CASRQGGGYNEQFF. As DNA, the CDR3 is TGTGCCAGCCGACAGGGGGGAGGTTACAATGAGCAGTTCTTC.

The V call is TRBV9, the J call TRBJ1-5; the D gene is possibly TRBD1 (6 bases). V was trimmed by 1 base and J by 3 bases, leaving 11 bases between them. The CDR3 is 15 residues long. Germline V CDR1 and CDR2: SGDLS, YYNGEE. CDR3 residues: CASSVTDSNNQPQHF. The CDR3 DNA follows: TGTGCCAGCAGCGTAACGGACAGCAACAATCAGCCCCAGCATTTT. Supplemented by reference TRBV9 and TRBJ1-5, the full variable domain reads DSGVTQTPKHLITATGQRVTLRCSPRSGDLSVYWYQQSLDQGLQFLIQYYNGEERAKGNILERFSAQQFPDLHSELNLSSLELGDSALYFCASSVTDSNNQPQHFGDGTRLSIL.

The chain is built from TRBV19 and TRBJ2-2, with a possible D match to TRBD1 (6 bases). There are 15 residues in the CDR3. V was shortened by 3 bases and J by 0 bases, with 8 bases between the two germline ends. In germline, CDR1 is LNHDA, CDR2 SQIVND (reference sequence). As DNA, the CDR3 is TGTGCCAGTAGTATCGGGACACCGAACACCGGGGAGCTGTTTTTT. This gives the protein CASSIGTPNTGELFF.

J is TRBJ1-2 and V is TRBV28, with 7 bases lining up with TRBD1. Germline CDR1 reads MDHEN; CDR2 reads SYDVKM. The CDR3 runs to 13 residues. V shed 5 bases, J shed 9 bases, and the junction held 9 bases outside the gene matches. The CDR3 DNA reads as TGTGCCAGCAGTAAGGGACAGACTGGACGCTACACCTTC. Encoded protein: CASSKGQTGRYTF.